This is a list of T cell receptor beta chains from one sample in a study of CD8 T cells in Susac syndrome. TCRdb re-called the immunoSEQ multiplex PCR reads through MiXCR, storing one row per CDR3 protein. This table holds tens of thousands of distinct CDR3 sequences, 92% found once. Sequencing input: CD8+ T cells from PBMCs. These TCRs come from a human donor in good health. Each CDR3 is given with its conserved first and last residue. D genes are given only for firm matches. Not all rows give a size; the values are once, few, many and, for expanded clones, a class.

j_gene	v_gene	abundance	d_gene	CDR3aa	CDR3nt
TRBJ2-6	TRBV27	.	.	CASSFTGGAYGANVLTF	TGTGCCAGCAGTTTCACAGGGGGGGCTTATGGGGCCAACGTCCTGACTTTC
TRBJ2-7	TRBV14	once	.	CASSQAGRANYEQYF	TGTGCCAGCAGCCAAGCGGGCAGAGCCAACTACGAGCAGTACTTC
TRBJ2-3	TRBV4-3	.	.	CASSQDIDLNRDTQYF	TGCGCCAGCAGCCAAGATATCGACCTAAACCGGGATACGCAGTATTTT
TRBJ2-7	TRBV27	.	.	CASSRRDGAFSYEQYF	TGTGCCAGCAGTCGCCGGGACGGCGCGTTCTCCTACGAGCAGTACTTC
TRBJ2-1	TRBV13	once	TRBD1	CATTVGQGTYNEQFF	TGTGCCACAACAGTCGGACAGGGTACCTACAATGAGCAGTTCTTC
TRBJ2-7	TRBV29-1	.	TRBD1	CSVQTGPFYEQYF	TGCAGCGTCCAGACAGGGCCTTTCTACGAGCAGTACTTC
TRBJ2-7	TRBV20-1	.	.	CSARDSAESSYEQYF	TGCAGTGCTAGAGATTCCGCAGAGAGCTCCTACGAGCAGTACTTC
TRBJ1-2	TRBV30	.	.	CAWTFGLDGYTF	TGTGCCTGGACCTTTGGGTTGGACGGCTACACCTTC
TRBJ2-7	TRBV5-6	.	.	CASSQHPMDVDEQYF	TGTGCCAGCAGCCAACACCCTATGGATGTGGACGAGCAGTACTTC
TRBJ2-7	TRBV6-2/TRBV6-3	.	.	CASSYSSGVHYEQYF	TGTGCCAGCAGTTACTCGTCCGGGGTCCACTACGAGCAGTACTTC
TRBJ2-2	TRBV20-1	.	TRBD2	CSAREKREGSTTGELFF	TGCAGTGCTAGAGAAAAGCGGGAGGGCTCGACCACCGGGGAGCTGTTTTTT
TRBJ2-7	TRBV29-1	once	TRBD2	CSVEEGGIPGLAGAYEQYF	TGCAGCGTTGAAGAAGGGGGAATCCCGGGACTAGCGGGAGCCTACGAGCAGTACTTC
TRBJ2-7	TRBV30	once	.	CAWSVAVSDYEQYF	TGTGCCTGGAGTGTTGCTGTCTCCGACTACGAGCAGTACTTC
TRBJ2-1	TRBV13	.	TRBD1	CASSLRGLEQFF	TGTGCCAGCAGCTTAAGGGGGCTTGAGCAGTTCTTC
TRBJ2-3	TRBV9	.	TRBD2	CASSVGGLASDTQYF	TGTGCCAGCAGCGTAGGGGGACTAGCATCAGATACGCAGTATTTT
TRBJ1-2	TRBV5-6	.	.	CASELTGIYGYTF	TGTGCCAGCGAATTAACAGGGATCTATGGCTACACCTTC
TRBJ2-7	TRBV14	once	.	CASSQGLYLREQYF	TGTGCCAGCAGCCAAGGGCTTTACCTACGGGAGCAGTACTTC
TRBJ2-7	TRBV2	.	.	CASSEGLSSYEQYF	TGTGCCAGCAGTGAGGGGTTGAGCTCCTACGAGCAGTACTTC
TRBJ1-1	TRBV28	.	.	CASSIGQNTEAFF	TGTGCCAGCAGTATAGGACAGAACACTGAAGCTTTCTTT
TRBJ2-7	TRBV19	.	.	CASSYRVGYEQYF	TGTGCCAGTAGTTATAGGGTCGGATACGAGCAGTACTTC
TRBJ2-7	TRBV7-2	.	TRBD2	CASSPRGAGAYEQYF	TGTGCCAGCAGCCCCCGAGGAGCGGGAGCCTACGAGCAGTACTTC
TRBJ2-6	TRBV5-1	.	.	CASSLLGFGANVLTF	TGCGCCAGCAGCTTGCTCGGGTTTGGGGCCAACGTCCTGACTTTC
TRBJ1-2	TRBV29-1	.	.	CSVDRGNYGYTF	TGCAGCGTTGACAGGGGCAACTATGGCTACACCTTC
TRBJ2-4	TRBV7-9	.	.	CASSQGKNIQYF	TGTGCCAGCAGCCAGGGCAAAAACATTCAGTACTTC
TRBJ2-7	TRBV18	.	.	CASSRPGHTYEQYF	TGTGCCAGCTCACGACCGGGACACACCTACGAGCAGTACTTC
TRBJ2-7	TRBV7-8	.	.	CASSLGAAGNSYYEQYF	TGTGCCAGCAGCTTAGGTGCGGCGGGAAACTCTTACTACGAGCAGTACTTC
TRBJ2-1	TRBV7-4	.	TRBD1	CASSTNEGQGGYNEQFF	TGTGCCAGCAGCACGAACGAGGGACAGGGTGGCTACAATGAGCAGTTCTTC
TRBJ2-1	TRBV4-3	.	TRBD2	CASSQDVAGVVDEQFF	TGCGCCAGCAGCCAAGATGTAGCGGGAGTCGTGGATGAGCAGTTCTTC
TRBJ2-7	TRBV4-3	.	.	CASSQDQGSYEQYF	TGCGCCAGCAGCCAAGATCAGGGGTCCTACGAGCAGTACTTC
TRBJ2-7	TRBV5-4	.	.	CASSSGLEQYF	TGTGCCAGCAGCTCCGGGCTCGAGCAGTACTTC
TRBJ1-1	TRBV30	.	.	CAWSPLNTEAFF	TGTGCCTGGAGTCCTCTGAACACTGAAGCTTTCTTT
TRBJ2-1	TRBV29-1	once	.	CSARKGAGVVVSEQFF	TGCAGCGCACGGAAGGGGGCGGGAGTGGTAGTCAGTGAGCAGTTCTTC
TRBJ2-3	TRBV6-6	once	.	CATQAGISTDTQYF	TGTGCCACCCAGGCCGGGATCAGCACAGATACGCAGTATTTT
TRBJ1-1	TRBV6-6	.	TRBD1	CASSYSGGGEAFF	TGTGCCAGCAGTTACTCAGGGGGCGGTGAAGCTTTCTTT
TRBJ2-7	TRBV19	.	.	CASSNLAATGLYEQYF	TGTGCCAGTAGTAACCTTGCCGCAACAGGGCTCTACGAGCAGTACTTC
TRBJ2-5	TRBV30	.	TRBD2	CALSGTSAETQYF	TGTGCCTTATCCGGGACTAGCGCGGAGACCCAGTACTTC
TRBJ1-5	TRBV19	.	.	CATVEGDYSNQPQHF	TGTGCCACCGTCGAGGGGGACTATAGCAATCAGCCCCAGCATTTT
TRBJ2-1	TRBV12-3/TRBV12-4	.	.	CASSLSPGGDEQFF	TGTGCCAGCAGTTTGAGTCCGGGTGGAGATGAGCAGTTCTTC
TRBJ2-2	TRBV29-1	.	TRBD2	CSVASGVSGNTGELFF	TGCAGCGTTGCGAGCGGGGTTTCCGGGAACACCGGGGAGCTGTTTTTT
TRBJ2-5	TRBV9	.	.	CASSVRAGQETQYF	TGTGCCAGCAGCGTACGGGCAGGGCAAGAGACCCAGTACTTC
TRBJ2-4	TRBV13	.	TRBD2	CASSFTGGKNIQYF	TGTGCCAGCAGCTTCACGGGGGGGAAAAACATTCAGTACTTC
TRBJ2-5	TRBV6-6	.	.	CASSYAGWETQYF	TGTGCCAGCAGTTACGCTGGTTGGGAGACCCAGTACTTC
TRBJ2-3	TRBV27	.	TRBD2	CASSSRLAGGTDTQYF	TGTGCCAGCAGTTCGCGACTAGCGGGCGGTACAGATACGCAGTATTTT
TRBJ2-1	TRBV7-9	.	.	CASSLEGVNQQFF	TGTGCCAGCAGCTTAGAAGGGGTTAATCAGCAGTTCTTC
TRBJ2-1	TRBV13	.	.	CASSLTGDEQFF	TGTGCCAGCAGCTTAACGGGGGACGAGCAGTTCTTC
TRBJ2-7	TRBV2	.	TRBD1	CASSEGTGYTEQYF	TGTGCCAGCAGTGAGGGGACAGGGTATACCGAGCAGTACTTC
TRBJ2-7	TRBV28	once	TRBD2	CASSWEGLAEALTYEQYF	TGTGCCAGCAGTTGGGAAGGACTAGCGGAGGCGTTAACCTACGAGCAGTACTTC
TRBJ1-1	TRBV5-1	.	TRBD1	CASSDPRGRGEMNTEAFF	TGCGCCAGCAGCGATCCGAGGGGGCGAGGGGAAATGAACACTGAAGCTTTCTTT
TRBJ1-2	TRBV27	.	.	CASSAGNRLNYGYTF	TGTGCCAGCAGCGCAGGGAATCGTCTTAACTATGGCTACACCTTC
TRBJ2-1	TRBV11-2	.	.	CASSFARNNYNEQFF	TGTGCCAGCAGCTTTGCCCGCAACAACTACAATGAGCAGTTCTTC
TRBJ1-1	TRBV20-1	.	.	CSAAQIKYPLENTEAFF	TGCAGTGCCGCACAAATAAAGTATCCTCTGGAGAACACTGAAGCTTTCTTT
TRBJ1-1	TRBV10-3	.	.	CAISERGDTEAFF	TGTGCCATCAGTGAGCGCGGGGACACTGAAGCTTTCTTT
TRBJ1-4	TRBV3-1	.	.	CASRSRSGANEKLFF	TGTGCCAGCAGGTCCCGGTCCGGGGCTAATGAAAAACTGTTTTTT
TRBJ2-7	TRBV30	.	.	CAWSVGGSGYEQYF	TGTGCCTGGAGTGTTGGTGGGAGTGGCTACGAGCAGTACTTC
TRBJ2-7	TRBV7-2	.	TRBD2	CASSHPGLARYEQYF	TGTGCCAGCAGCCATCCGGGACTAGCGAGGTACGAGCAGTACTTC
TRBJ2-5	TRBV10-1	once	TRBD2	CASSESETSGRGETQYF	TGCGCCAGCAGTGAGTCGGAAACCAGCGGGAGAGGGGAGACCCAGTACTTC
TRBJ2-4	TRBV27	.	.	CASSLSPLAKNIQYF	TGTGCCAGCAGTTTATCCCCTCTAGCCAAAAACATTCAGTACTTC
TRBJ2-2	TRBV20-1	.	TRBD2	CSASTAGDTGELFF	TGCAGTGCTAGTACAGCGGGAGACACCGGGGAGCTGTTTTTT
TRBJ1-5	TRBV19	.	.	CASSIGGSQPQHF	TGTGCCAGTAGTATCGGGGGCAGTCAGCCCCAGCATTTT
TRBJ1-1	TRBV11-2	.	.	CASSVGPLGNPEAFF	TGTGCCAGCAGCGTTGGCCCTCTGGGGAACCCTGAAGCTTTCTTT